Following are 27 T cell receptor beta chains from one sample sequenced in a study of T cells in localized non-small cell lung cancer. Generated by immunoSEQ multiplex PCR, the TCRdb table keeps only in-frame clones and is missing some. The sample carries 70,000 or so clones, about 81% recorded once. The sequenced sample was peripheral blood, obtained before any cancer treatment. These receptors were taken from a female donor older than 55 with stage I lung adenocarcinoma.

This clone was seen more than once but under ten times. This chain links TRBV21-1 with TRBJ2-5; TRBD1, the table's D call, lacks a check against the DNA. TRBV21-1 is described as a pseudogene. There are 18 residues in the CDR3. CDR3 amino acids: CASSARARTGVMGETQYF. CDR3 DNA: TGTGCCAGCAGCGCTCGAGCCCGGACAGGGGTGATGGGAGAGACCCAGTACTTC.

This clone was counted between two and nine times. V is TRBV7-3 and J is TRBJ2-1, with 7 bases matching TRBD1. The CDR3 loop spans 16 amino acids. Germline CDR1 and CDR2: SGHTA and FQGTGA. V shed 5 bases and J 3 bases; nucleotides not matched to a gene: 10. The CDR3 bases are TGTGCCAGCAGCCCCGTCGTTCGGGACAGCTACAATGAGCAGTTCTTC. Its translation: CASSPVVRDSYNEQFF.

This chain uses TRBV7-9 with TRBJ2-7; D is uncertain. V lost 5 bases to trimming and J lost 5 bases, with 16 bases between them. In germline, CDR1 is SEHNR, CDR2 FQNEAQ (reference sequence). The length of the CDR3 is 14 residues. The CDR3 DNA reads TGTGCCAGCAGCCCCCGAGCCACGTCCCACGAGCAGTACTTC. Encoded protein: CASSPRATSHEQYF.

The V and J genes are TRBV5-1 and TRBJ1-1; 7 bases line up with TRBD1. Unmatched junction bases numbered 6, after V lost 1 base and J lost 3 bases. CDR3 length equals 15 residues. CDR1 and CDR2 (germline): SGHRS, YFSETQ. The CDR3 region is CASSLSSRGDTEAFF. Written as DNA, the CDR3 is TGCGCCAGCAGCTTGAGTAGCAGGGGGGACACTGAAGCTTTCTTT.

V and J are TRBV18 and TRBJ2-7, with 7 positions matching TRBD1. With V trimmed by 4 bases and J by 3 bases, 6 bases remained unmatched. CDR1 and CDR2 (germline): KGHSH, LQKENI. There are 14 residues in the CDR3. In DNA, the CDR3 is TGTGCCAGCTCACAGACAGGGAATAGCTACGAGCAGTACTTC. It codes for CASSQTGNSYEQYF.

The table lists this clone with a few counts. The V and J genes are TRBV7-2 and TRBJ2-4; D is perhaps TRBD1 (6 bases). CDR1 and CDR2 (germline): SGHTA, FQGNSA. Trimming took 6 bases from V and 6 from J, leaving 12 bases between them. The CDR3 is 13 residues long. CDR3 region: CASSTGQTNIQYF. As DNA, the CDR3 is TGTGCCAGCAGTACAGGACAGACAAACATTCAGTACTTC.

This clone is a singleton in its sample. CDR3 amino acids: CASSPNRGYTGELFF. The CDR3, as DNA: TGTGCCAGCAGCCCAAACAGGGGATACACCGGGGAGCTGTTTTTT. This chain connects TRBV6-1 to TRBJ2-2, with 7 bases fitting TRBD1. The V segment lost 6 bases and the J segment 3 bases; nucleotides outside the gene matches: 7. The CDR3 is 15 residues long. CDR1 and CDR2 (germline): MNHNS, SASEGT.

The rearrangement joins TRBV2 to TRBJ2-5; no reliable D call. Trimming shortened V by 4 bases and J by 5 bases, and 8 bases separated the two germline ends. Germline V lookup: CDR1 SNHLY, CDR2 FYNNEI. The CDR3 totals 12 residues. CDR3 sequence: CASSVFQETQYF. The CDR3 DNA follows: TGTGCCAGCAGTGTCTTCCAGGAGACCCAGTACTTC. The full variable domain, in which reference TRBV2 and TRBJ2-5 provide the parts outside the CDR3, is EPEVTQTPSHQVTQMGQEVILRCVPISNHLYFYWYRQILGQKVEFLVSFYNNEISEKSEIFDDQFSVERPDGSNFTLKIRSTKLEDSAMYFCASSVFQETQYFGPGTRLLVL.

The J gene is TRBJ1-1, the V gene TRBV9; TRBD1 might be the D (6 bases). CDR3 length equals 13 residues. V shed 2 bases and J shed 8 bases, with 13 bases lying between them. Germline CDR1 SGDLS, CDR2 YYNGEE. The CDR3 reads CASSVITGTEAFF. CDR3 in DNA: TGTGCCAGCAGCGTTATTACAGGGACCGAAGCTTTCTTT.

The chain links TRBV7-9 to TRBJ2-1, with D possibly matching TRBD2 (5 bases). V lost 5 bases to trimming and J lost 3 bases, with 5 bases between them. CDR3 size: 12 residues. Germline CDR1 reads SEHNR; CDR2 reads FQNEAQ (reference sequence). The CDR3 DNA reads as TGTGCCAGCAGCCGGGACTACAATGAGCAGTTCTTC. This sequence encodes CASSRDYNEQFF.

This chain links TRBV2 with TRBJ2-7; 8 bases match TRBD1. This CDR3 is 13 amino acids long. Germline V lookup: CDR1 SNHLY, CDR2 FYNNEI. V lost 7 bases to trimming and J lost 4 bases; unmatched junction nucleotides: 6. This CDR3 is CASKADRAYEQYF. The CDR3 region has the DNA TGTGCCAGCAAGGCGGACAGGGCTTACGAGCAGTACTTC.

This rearrangement joins TRBV9 to TRBJ2-7; D is unclear. CDR3 length: 15 amino acids. Germline assignment: CDR1 SGDLS and CDR2 YYNGEE. Trimming cost V 0 bases and J 4 bases, with 14 bases left between them. The CDR3 region has the DNA TGTGCCAGCAGCGTAGCTACCTCAACTGTATACGAGCAGTACTTC. Protein product: CASSVATSTVYEQYF.

The chain uses TRBV4-3 and TRBJ2-3; D gene ambiguous. V was cut by 0 bases and J by 6 bases, with 7 bases left in between. The CDR3 covers 13 residues. Germline CDR1 and CDR2: LGHNA and YSLEER. The CDR3 sequence is CASSQEASDTQYF. In DNA, the CDR3 is TGCGCCAGCAGCCAAGAGGCCTCTGATACGCAGTATTTT.

This clone was found once. The chain has TRBV18 and TRBJ2-3, with 10 bases that match TRBD2. V gave up 3 bases and J gave up 3 bases; unmatched junction bases: 3. The CDR3 is 15 residues long. Germline CDR1 KGHSH, CDR2 LQKENI. This CDR3 is CASSPPGLATDTQYF. The CDR3 DNA reads as TGTGCCAGCTCACCCCCGGGACTAGCGACAGATACGCAGTATTTT. Full variable domain (rest looked up from reference TRBV18 and TRBJ2-3): NAGVMQNPRHLVRRRGQEARLRCSPMKGHSHVYWYRQLPEEGLKFMVYLQKENIIDESGMPKERFSAEFPKEGPSILRIQQVVRGDSAAYFCASSPPGLATDTQYFGPGTRLTVL.

The V and J genes are TRBV6-1 and TRBJ1-1, with D uncertain. Germline CDR1 is MNHNS and CDR2 is SASEGT. The CDR3 sequence is 14 residues long. V was shortened by 4 bases and J by 1 base, with 10 bases between the two germline ends. CDR3 loop: CASSGRTGNTEAFF. The CDR3, as DNA: TGTGCCAGCAGTGGCCGGACGGGGAACACTGAAGCTTTCTTT.

This clone was picked up one time. V gene TRBV11-3 combines with J gene TRBJ2-5; D is undetermined. From germline, CDR1 is SGHNT and CDR2 YENEEA. The V gene lost 5 bases and the J gene lost 2 bases, with 12 bases spanning the gap. This CDR3 is 14 amino acids long. The CDR3 sequence is CASSLSDNQETQYF. The DNA for the CDR3 is TGTGCCAGCAGCCTATCCGACAATCAAGAGACCCAGTACTTC.

V gene TRBV5-1 combines with J gene TRBJ2-2; 8 bases align to TRBD1. The V and J ends lost 2 bases and 4 bases, in that order; junction bases with no gene match: 1. The CDR3 has 14 amino acids. The germline gives CDR1 SGHRS, CDR2 YFSETQ. This chain's CDR3 is CASSFGQGTGELFF. CDR3 DNA sequence: TGCGCCAGCAGCTTCGGACAGGGCACCGGGGAGCTGTTTTTT.

J is TRBJ2-3 and V is TRBV5-1; D perhaps matches TRBD2 (6 bases). Germline V CDR1 and CDR2: SGHRS, YFSETQ. Trimming shortened V by 4 bases and J by 6 bases, and 15 bases separated the two germline ends. The CDR3 length is 14 residues. In DNA form, the CDR3 reads TGCGCCAGCAGCACCGGGACTCCCATGGATACGCAGTATTTT. Translation: CASSTGTPMDTQYF.

In regard to this clone: A junction boundary mismatches the germline segment, possibly from a read error. The rearrangement uses TRBV5-5 and TRBJ2-7, with a tentative D call TRBD2 (6 bases). The CDR3 totals 14 residues. CDR1 and CDR2 (germline): SGHKS, YYEKEE (reference sequence). The CDR3 region is CASRRLVGSSEQYF. The CDR3 DNA is TGTGCCAGCAGGAGACTAGTCGGCTCCTCCGAGCAGTACTTC.

This chain links TRBV18 with TRBJ2-1; 7 bases match TRBD2. Trimming at V came to 5 bases and at J to 9 bases, leaving 13 bases not matched to a gene. Germline CDR1 is KGHSH and CDR2 is LQKENI. This CDR3 is built from 15 residues. CDR3 region: CASSIGSGGSGEQFF. CDR3 coding DNA: TGTGCCAGCTCAATCGGCTCCGGCGGGAGTGGTGAGCAGTTCTTC.

CDR3 nucleotide sequence: TGTGCCAGCAGTTACATCGGGACCCAGCCCTACGAGCAGTACTTC. This translates into CASSYIGTQPYEQYF. This chain uses TRBV28 with TRBJ2-7, with D possibly called TRBD1 or TRBD2 (5 bases each). V dropped 4 bases and J dropped 2 bases, with 15 bases sitting between them. The germline CDR1 and CDR2 sequences are MDHEN and SYDVKM. The CDR3 sequence is 15 residues long.

V and J are TRBV5-1 and TRBJ2-5, with D perhaps assigned TRBD1 or TRBD2 (6 bases each). Germline V gives CDR1 SGHRS, CDR2 YFSETQ. The CDR3 is made up of 15 amino acids. With 0 bases removed from V and 5 bases from J, the gap between germline ends came to 14 bases. CDR3 sequence reads: CASSLEGGPWETQYF. The CDR3 nucleotides read TGCGCCAGCAGCTTGGAAGGGGGGCCCTGGGAGACCCAGTACTTC.

The V and J genes are TRBV7-9 and TRBJ2-3, with 8 bases fitting TRBD2. With 4 bases clipped from V and 0 bases from J, the junction kept 12 bases outside the gene matches. Germline V gene lookup returns CDR1 SEHNR and CDR2 FQNEAQ (reference sequence). This CDR3 region has 18 residues. The CDR3 sequence is CASSSFLGTSPSTDTQYF. CDR3 sequence (DNA): TGTGCCAGCAGCTCATTTCTTGGGACTAGTCCTAGCACAGATACGCAGTATTTT.

There are a few counts of this clone. The chain is built from TRBV13 and TRBJ1-3; no clear D. The germline V gene encodes CDR1 PRHDT and CDR2 FYEKMQ (reference sequence). V lost 2 bases and J 4 bases, leaving 6 bases between the germline ends. This CDR3 is built from 13 residues. The CDR3 nucleotides are TGTGCCAGCAGCTTAAGCCTAGGAAACACCATATATTTT. Residues: CASSLSLGNTIYF.

The chain couples TRBV9 to TRBJ1-5; D remains ambiguous. Between the trimmed V and J ends, which lost 3 bases and 6 bases, there was a span of 10 bases. Per germline, CDR1 SGDLS and CDR2 YYNGEE. The CDR3 spans 13 residues. For the CDR3, the DNA is TGTGCCAGCAGCGGCCCGGCCGGTCAGCCCCAGCATTTT. It translates to CASSGPAGQPQHF.

This chain joins TRBV7-9 and TRBJ2-5; D call uncertain. Between the trimmed V and J ends, which lost 5 bases and 1 base, there was a span of 17 bases. The CDR3 covers 16 residues. Germline loops: CDR1 SEHNR, CDR2 FQNEAQ (reference sequence). The DNA for the CDR3 is TGTGCCAGCAGCCCTAAGACCGCCGTGTCCCAAGAGACCCAGTACTTC. Amino acid sequence: CASSPKTAVSQETQYF.

This clone has a handful of counts. This chain connects TRBV7-8 to TRBJ1-3; D remains ambiguous. V lost 0 bases to trimming and J lost 0 bases, with 6 bases between them. Germline CDR1 SGHVS, CDR2 FQNEAQ. The CDR3 sequence is 15 residues long. The DNA of the CDR3 is TGTGCCAGCAGCTTAGCGTCAGACTCTGGAAACACCATATATTTT. Translated, it gives CASSLASDSGNTIYF.